This TCR beta chain is drawn from a study of T cell responses to AZD1222 COVID-19 vaccine. The repertoire was sequenced with immunoSEQ multiplex PCR; TCRdb's copy has only in-frame clones and lacks some. The repertoire holds 150,000 to 200,000 clones, with about nine tenths as singletons. Study-wide results and limits: There were mostly white British donors and more females than males, and clonal diversity was possibly underestimated.

About this clone itself: What it binds is not known.

Trimming cost V 4 bases and J 7 bases, with 22 bases left between them. The CDR3 length is 16 residues. In germline, CDR1 is SGHTA, CDR2 FQGNSA. The gene calls are TRBV7-2 and TRBJ1-1, with D perhaps TRBD1 (6 bases). This material consisted of peripheral blood, taken on day 0 of AZD1222 vaccination. The clonotype was recovered from an adult in good health. The CDR3, as DNA: TGTGCCAGCAGCTCCCTCCGGGCGGGGGGGGCGATTGAAGCTTTCTTT. Translating it yields CASSSLRAGGAIEAFF.